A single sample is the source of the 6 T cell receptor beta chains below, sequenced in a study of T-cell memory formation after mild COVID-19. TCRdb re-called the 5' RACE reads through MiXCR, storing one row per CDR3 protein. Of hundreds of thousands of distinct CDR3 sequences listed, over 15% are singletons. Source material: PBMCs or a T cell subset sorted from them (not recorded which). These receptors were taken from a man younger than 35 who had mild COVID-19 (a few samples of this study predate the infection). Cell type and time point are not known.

The CDR3 coding sequence is TGCGCCAGCAGCTTTGGCATGGCTCGGGGCACAGATACGCAGTATTTT. This encodes CASSFGMARGTDTQYF. V usage is TRBV5-1 and J usage is TRBJ2-3; no clear D gene. Trimming cost V 2 bases and J 1 base, with 14 bases left between them. This CDR3 comprises 16 residues. Germline CDR1 and CDR2: SGHRS and YFSETQ. The variable domain in full, completed from reference TRBV5-1 and TRBJ2-3, reads KAGVTQTPRYLIKTRGQQVTLSCSPISGHRSVSWYQQTPGQGLQFLFEYFSETQRNKGNFPGRFSGRQFSNSRSEMNVSTLELGDSALYLCASSFGMARGTDTQYFGPGTRLTVL.

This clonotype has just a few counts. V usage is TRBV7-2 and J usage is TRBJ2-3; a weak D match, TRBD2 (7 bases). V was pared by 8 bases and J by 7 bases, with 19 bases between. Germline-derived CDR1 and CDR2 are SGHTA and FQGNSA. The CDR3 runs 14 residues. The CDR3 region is CASASPGGGNTQYF. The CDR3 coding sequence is TGTGCCAGCGCCTCACCGGGGGGCGGAAATACGCAGTATTTT.

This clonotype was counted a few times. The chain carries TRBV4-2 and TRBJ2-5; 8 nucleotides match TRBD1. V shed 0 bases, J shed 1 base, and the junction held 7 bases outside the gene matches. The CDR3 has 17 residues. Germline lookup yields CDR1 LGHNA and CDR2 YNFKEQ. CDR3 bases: TGTGCCAGCAGCCAAGAGTGGAGACAGGGGTCCCAAGAGACCCAGTACTTC. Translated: CASSQEWRQGSQETQYF.

The CDR3 reads CASSLGVAGYYSNQPQHF. CDR3 nucleotides: TGTGCCAGCAGCTTGGGGGTTGCCGGCTATTATAGCAATCAGCCCCAGCATTTT. The V call is TRBV5-5, the J call TRBJ1-5, with D unresolved. The CDR3 loop spans 18 amino acids. Germline lookup yields CDR1 SGHKS and CDR2 YYEKEE (reference sequence). V was cut by 0 bases and J by 0 bases, with 16 bases left in between. Based on the CDR3 plus reference TRBV5-5 and TRBJ1-5, the full variable domain is DAGVTQSPTHLIKTRGQQVTLRCSPISGHKSVSWYQQVLGQGPQFIFQYYEKEERGRGNFPDRFSARQFPNYSSELNVNALLLGDSALYLCASSLGVAGYYSNQPQHFGDGTRLSIL.

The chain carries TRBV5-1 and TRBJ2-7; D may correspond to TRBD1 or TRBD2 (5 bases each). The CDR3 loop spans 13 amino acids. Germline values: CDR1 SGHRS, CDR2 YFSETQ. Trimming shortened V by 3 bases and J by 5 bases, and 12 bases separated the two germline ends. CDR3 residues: CASSSEGTHEQYV. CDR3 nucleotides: TGCGCCAGCAGCTCCGAGGGGACCCACGAGCAGTACGTC.

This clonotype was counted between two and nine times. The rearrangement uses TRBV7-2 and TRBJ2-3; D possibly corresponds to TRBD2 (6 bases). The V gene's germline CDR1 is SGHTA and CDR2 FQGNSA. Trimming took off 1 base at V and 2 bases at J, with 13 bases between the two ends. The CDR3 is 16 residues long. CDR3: CASSLVGGVYTDTQYF. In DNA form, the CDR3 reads TGTGCCAGCAGCTTAGTCGGCGGGGTTTACACAGATACGCAGTATTTT.